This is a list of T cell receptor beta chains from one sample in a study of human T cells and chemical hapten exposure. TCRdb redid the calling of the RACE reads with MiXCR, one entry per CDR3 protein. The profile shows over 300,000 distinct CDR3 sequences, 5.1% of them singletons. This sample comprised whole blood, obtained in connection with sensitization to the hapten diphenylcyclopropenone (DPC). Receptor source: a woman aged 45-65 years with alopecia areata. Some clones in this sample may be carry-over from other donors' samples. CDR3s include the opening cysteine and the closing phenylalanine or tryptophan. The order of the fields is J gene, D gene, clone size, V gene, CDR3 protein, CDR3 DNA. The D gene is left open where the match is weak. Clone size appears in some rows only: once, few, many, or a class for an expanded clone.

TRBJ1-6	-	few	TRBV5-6	CASSLGQLSYNSPLHF	TGTGCCAGCAGCTTGGGTCAGCTGAGTTATAATTCACCCCTCCACTTT
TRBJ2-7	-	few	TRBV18	CASSQAGADSEIPYEQYF	TGTGCCAGCTCACAGGCCGGAGCAGACAGTGAAATTCCCTACGAGCAGTACTTC
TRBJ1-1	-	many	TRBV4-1	CASSPTASSEAFF	TGCGCCAGCAGCCCGACAGCAAGCAGTGAAGCTTTCTTT
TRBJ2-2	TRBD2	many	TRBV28	CASKTSGRAAGELFF	TGTGCCAGCAAAACTAGCGGGAGGGCCGCCGGGGAGCTGTTTTTT
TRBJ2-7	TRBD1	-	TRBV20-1	CSARDGTGATHEQYF	TGCAGTGCTAGAGACGGGACAGGGGCCACCCACGAGCAGTACTTC
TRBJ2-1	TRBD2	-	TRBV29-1	CSVPSGENNEQFF	TGCAGCGTTCCTAGCGGGGAGAACAATGAGCAGTTCTTC
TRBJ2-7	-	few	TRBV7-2	CASSRAGASYEQYF	TGTGCCAGCAGCCGAGCGGGTGCCTCCTACGAGCAGTACTTC
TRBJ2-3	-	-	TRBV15	CATSRRETQYF	TGTGCCACCAGCAGGCGGGAAACGCAGTATTTT
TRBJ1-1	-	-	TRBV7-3	CASSLIVGDRAFF	TGTGCCAGCAGCTTAATCGTTGGAGATAGGGCTTTCTTT
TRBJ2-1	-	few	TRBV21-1	CASSKKIQNGTGTYNEQFF	TGTGCCAGCAGCAAAAAAATCCAGAACGGGACAGGGACCTACAATGAGCAGTTCTTC
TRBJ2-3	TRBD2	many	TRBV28	CASSLSRLAGGADTQYF	TGTGCCAGCAGTTTAAGCCGGCTAGCGGGAGGGGCAGATACGCAGTATTTT
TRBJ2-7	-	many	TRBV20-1	CSARGGVHEQYF	TGCAGTGCTAGAGGAGGGGTCCACGAGCAGTACTTC
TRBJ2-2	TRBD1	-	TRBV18	CASSPQLGQGTGELFF	TGTGCCAGCTCACCACAACTCGGACAGGGGACCGGGGAGCTGTTTTTT
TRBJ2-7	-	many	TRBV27	CASSVRPRYEQYF	TGTGCCAGCAGCGTCCGGCCTCGCTACGAGCAGTACTTC
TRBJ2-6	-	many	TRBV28	CASSYRGANVLTF	TGTGCCAGCAGTTACAGAGGGGCCAACGTCCTGACTTTC
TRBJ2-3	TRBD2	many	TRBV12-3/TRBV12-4	CASSLSREEITDTQYF	TGTGCCAGCAGTTTAAGTCGGGAGGAAATCACAGATACGCAGTATTTT
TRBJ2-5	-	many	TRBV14	CASSQDLKSKETQYF	TGTGCCAGCAGCCAAGATCTTAAGAGTAAAGAGACCCAGTACTTC
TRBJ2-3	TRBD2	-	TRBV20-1	CSAREGGGATDTQYF	TGCAGTGCTAGAGAGGGCGGGGGGGCAACAGATACGCAGTATTTT
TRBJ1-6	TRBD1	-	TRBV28	CASSFPGQHNSPLHF	TGTGCCAGCAGTTTCCCGGGACAGCATAATTCACCCCTCCACTTT
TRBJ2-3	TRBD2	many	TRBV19	CASTHSGGRGPDTQYF	TGTGCCAGTACCCACTCGGGCGGGAGAGGGCCAGATACGCAGTATTTT
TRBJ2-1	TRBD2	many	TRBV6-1	CASIRTSDLGEQFF	TGTGCCAGCATTCGGACTAGTGACTTGGGTGAGCAGTTCTTC
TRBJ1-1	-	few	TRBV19	CASSPLSSTGNTEAFF	TGTGCCAGTAGTCCCCTCTCCTCGACGGGGAACACTGAAGCTTTCTTT
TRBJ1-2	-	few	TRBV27	CASSEEGRYGYTF	TGTGCCAGCAGTGAGGAGGGGAGGTATGGCTACACCTTC
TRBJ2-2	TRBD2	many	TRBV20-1	CSARSGGGTGELFF	TGCAGTGCTAGATCTGGCGGGGGGACCGGGGAGCTGTTTTTT